This TCR beta chain was found in a study of tumor-infiltrating lymphocytes in primary liver carcinoma (dated by TCRdb to about 2017). The study in broad terms: Surgical resection was performed in China between late 2015 and 2016 on a few patients with histopathologically diagnosed primary liver carcinoma. Of the five patients (three men and two women, aged 30 to 69 years), four had hepatocellular carcinoma and one had combined HCC and intrahepatic cholangiocarcinoma. The five patients had tumors staged T1-T3 N0M0, with maximum diameters ranging from about 4 to 10 cm. Roughly 3.65 to 7.13 million productive TCRbeta reads were obtained per sample, and no significant difference in read depth was found between tissue types. The study combined TCRbeta repertoire sequencing, expression microarrays and whole-exome sequencing across five regions of each liver tumor, with adjacent normal tissue and blood. A total of some 35 specimens from 5 patients underwent TCRbeta repertoire sequencing, comprising 25 tumor regions, 5 adjacent noncancerous liver tissues and 5 peripheral blood samples. Reproducibility between technical replicate repertoires was high, with correlation coefficients above 0.98 and mean shared-clone rates near 0.89.

V is pruned by 10 bases and J by 6 bases, leaving 6 bases of the junction without a gene match. The CDR3 holds 12 amino acids from the cysteine to the phenylalanine. Just the 36-base CDR3 DNA is kept, in frame starting at base 1. In this sample, this clonotype turned up many times. No antigen is known for it. Base quality data are lacking; no much larger clone is found one base away. TCRbeta-specific cDNA was reverse-transcribed from roughly 500 ng total RNA using a constant-region primer and ProtoScript II reverse transcriptase. TCRbeta libraries were built with three nested multiplex PCR rounds, a slightly modified ARM-PCR procedure. Each of the first two PCR rounds ran for approximately 10 cycles using multiplex TRBV1-TRBV30 forward primers together with a Cbeta reverse primer. Sample barcodes and Illumina adapters were added in a final 25-cycle PCR with Deep VentR polymerase. Before sequencing, amplicons between 200 and 500 bp were purified from gel using a QIAquick gel extraction kit. An Illumina HiSeq 2500 was used to sequence the TCRbeta amplicons, generating 250-bp paired-end reads. The paper's processing steps were these. To recover full CDR3 sequences, reads were quality-trimmed using Trimmomatic v0.33 and paired reads were then merged using FLASH v1.2.11. V, D and J germline segments were assigned to the rearranged TCRbeta sequences by MiGEC v1.2.1b. Clonotype statistics, along with Shannon-Wiener diversity indices, were calculated using VDJtools v1.0.0. Except for diversity analysis, only the 250 most abundant clonotypes of each sample were used in subsequent analyses to reduce sampling bias. TCRdb trimmed the raw reads at Q25, called clones with MiXCR and kept productive beta chains. Every CDR3 protein is listed once, alongside the most common genes and DNA of its rows. TCRdb, rather than the study authors, made the V and J calls. Present in this sample are around 330,000 distinct CDR3 sequences, around three fifths of which were seen just once. Approximately 15% of the sample lies in the top ten.

What the authors observed across the whole study: Pairs of tumor regions showed greater repertoire overlap (mean about 36%) than tumor-adjacent pairs (roughly 17%) or tumor-blood pairs (around 15%), which is consistent with antigen-driven expansion. Only four or five patients were included in the study, and the authors note that the findings should be validated in a larger study. Because only the TCR beta chain was sequenced and unpaired alpha chains were not captured, true repertoire diversity is likely underestimated. The top 250 clones made up a significantly larger repertoire fraction in tumors than in blood (p = 0.039). Comparison of CD4+ and CD8+ T cell repertoires was precluded by the use of bulk unsorted samples.

Blood RNA was extracted from unsorted whole blood with TRIzol reagent; germline DNA came from the DNeasy Blood & Tissue kit. Chronic HBV infection was present in the patients, and the patients were treatment-naive at sampling. Before surgery, roughly 4.2 milliliters of peripheral blood were drawn into K2EDTA tubes. The chain employs TRBV12-3 or TRBV12-4 and TRBJ2-1, with 7 bases in between that match TRBD2. The TCR comes from a woman between 25 and 40 years old with primary liver carcinoma and hepatitis B virus infection. What was sequenced was peripheral blood. The DNA sequence is as follows: TGTGCCACTCGGGAGGAGGGCAATGAGCAGTTCTTC. This codes for CATREEGNEQFF.